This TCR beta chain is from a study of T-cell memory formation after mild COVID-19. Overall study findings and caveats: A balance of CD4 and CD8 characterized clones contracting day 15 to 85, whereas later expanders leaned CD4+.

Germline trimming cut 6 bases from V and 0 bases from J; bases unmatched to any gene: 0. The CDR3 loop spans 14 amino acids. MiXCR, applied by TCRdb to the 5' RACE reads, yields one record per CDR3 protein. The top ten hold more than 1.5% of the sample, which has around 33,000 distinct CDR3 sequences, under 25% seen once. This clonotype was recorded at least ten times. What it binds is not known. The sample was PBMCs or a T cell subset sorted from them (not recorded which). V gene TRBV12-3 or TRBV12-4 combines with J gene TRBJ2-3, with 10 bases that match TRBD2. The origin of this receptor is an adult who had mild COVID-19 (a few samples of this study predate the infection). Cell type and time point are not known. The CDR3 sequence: CASRTSGSTDTQYF. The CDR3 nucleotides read TGTGCCAGCAGGACTAGCGGGAGCACAGATACGCAGTATTTT.